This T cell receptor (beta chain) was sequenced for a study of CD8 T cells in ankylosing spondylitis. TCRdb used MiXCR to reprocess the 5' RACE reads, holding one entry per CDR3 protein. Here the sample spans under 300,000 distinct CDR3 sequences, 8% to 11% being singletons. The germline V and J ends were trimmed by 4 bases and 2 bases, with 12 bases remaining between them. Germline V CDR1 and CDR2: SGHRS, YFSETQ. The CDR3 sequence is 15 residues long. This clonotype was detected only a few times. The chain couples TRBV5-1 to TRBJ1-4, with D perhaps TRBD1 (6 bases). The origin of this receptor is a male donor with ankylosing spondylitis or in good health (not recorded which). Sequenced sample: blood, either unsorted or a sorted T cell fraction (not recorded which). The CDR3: CASSDTGFTNEKLFF. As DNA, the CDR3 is TGCGCCAGCAGCGACACAGGGTTTACTAATGAAAAACTGTTTTTT.